This is a list of T cell receptor beta chains from one sample in a study of PD-1 blockade in classical Hodgkin lymphoma. This table comes from immunoSEQ multiplex PCR, and its TCRdb copy is limited to in-frame clones, with some not included. This sample has about 47,000 clones, with approximately 91% found just once. Source material: peripheral blood mononuclear cells (PBMCs). These receptors all stem from a human donor with classical Hodgkin lymphoma. Each CDR3 is given without its conserved first and last residue. Fields, in order: clone size, J gene, V gene, CDR3 protein. Size is omitted from some rows. Given values are once, few, many or a class for expanded clones.

clone_size: few
j_call: TRBJ2-7
v_call: TRBV4-1
cdr3_aa: ASSRLGVDSYEQY

clone_size: -
j_call: TRBJ1-1
v_call: TRBV19
cdr3_aa: ASSIQLNAEAF

clone_size: -
j_call: TRBJ1-6
v_call: TRBV7-2
cdr3_aa: ASSLGQAYNSPLH

clone_size: few
j_call: TRBJ2-1
v_call: TRBV28
cdr3_aa: ASSPPGLDYNEQF

clone_size: -
j_call: TRBJ1-5
v_call: TRBV5-6
cdr3_aa: ASSLGGQVNQPQH

clone_size: -
j_call: TRBJ2-2
v_call: TRBV4-2
cdr3_aa: ASSQEVVYGPGELF

clone_size: -
j_call: TRBJ2-1
v_call: TRBV6-6
cdr3_aa: ASSYFAGNSYNEQF

clone_size: medium-sized
j_call: TRBJ2-3
v_call: TRBV4-2
cdr3_aa: ASSQEWGLAGAADTQY

clone_size: -
j_call: TRBJ2-1
v_call: TRBV28
cdr3_aa: ASRLAGEVGEQF

clone_size: -
j_call: TRBJ2-1
v_call: TRBV5-4
cdr3_aa: ASSLSTSNEQF

clone_size: -
j_call: TRBJ2-1
v_call: TRBV7-3
cdr3_aa: ASSLTSGRGEQF

clone_size: -
j_call: TRBJ2-3
v_call: TRBV9
cdr3_aa: ASSPPRVDTQY

clone_size: -
j_call: TRBJ2-5
v_call: TRBV4-1
cdr3_aa: ASSQREHGGETQY

clone_size: once
j_call: TRBJ2-7
v_call: TRBV9
cdr3_aa: ASSPSDRSSYEQY